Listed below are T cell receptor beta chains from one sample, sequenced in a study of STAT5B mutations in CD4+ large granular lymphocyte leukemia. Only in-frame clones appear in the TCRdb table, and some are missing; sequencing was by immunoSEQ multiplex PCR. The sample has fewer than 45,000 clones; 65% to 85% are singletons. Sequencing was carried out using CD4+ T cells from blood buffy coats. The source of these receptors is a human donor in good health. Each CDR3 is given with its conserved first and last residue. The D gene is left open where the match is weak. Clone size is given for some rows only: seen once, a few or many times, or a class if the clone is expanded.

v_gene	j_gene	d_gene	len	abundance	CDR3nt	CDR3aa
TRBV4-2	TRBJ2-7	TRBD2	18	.	TGTGCCAGCAGCCAAGTCCTAGCGGGAGGGACGGAGCAGTACGAGCAGTACTTC	CASSQVLAGGTEQYEQYF
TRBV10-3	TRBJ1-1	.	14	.	TGTGCCATCAGTGAGGAGGGGCGAAACACTGAAGCTTTCTTT	CAISEEGRNTEAFF
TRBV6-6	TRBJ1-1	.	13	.	TGTGCCAGCAGTTACTCCTCGAACACTGAAGCTTTCTTT	CASSYSSNTEAFF
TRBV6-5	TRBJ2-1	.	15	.	TGTGCCAGCAGTTGGAGTTTATACCTCACCGATGAGCAGTTCTTC	CASSWSLYLTDEQFF
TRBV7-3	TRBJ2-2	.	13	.	TGTGCCAGCAGCTCGGGTAACACCGGGGAGCTGTTTTTT	CASSSGNTGELFF
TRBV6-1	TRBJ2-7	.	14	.	TGTGCCAGCAGTGTTGAGAGGTTCGGAGGGGAGCAGTACTTC	CASSVERFGGEQYF
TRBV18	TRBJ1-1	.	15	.	TGTGCCAGCTCACCAAACCAGGCGGGAGGCACTGAAGCTTTCTTT	CASSPNQAGGTEAFF
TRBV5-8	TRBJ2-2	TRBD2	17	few	TGTGCCAGCAGCTCACCCGGGACTAGCGGGCACACCGGGGAGCTGTTTTTT	CASSSPGTSGHTGELFF
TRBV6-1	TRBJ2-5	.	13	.	TGTGCCAGCAGTGAAGTAGCCCAAGAGACCCAGTACTTC	CASSEVAQETQYF
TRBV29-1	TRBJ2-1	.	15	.	TGCAGCACATTGACCCGCAAGTGGGGTTACAATGAGCAGTTCTTC	CSTLTRKWGYNEQFF
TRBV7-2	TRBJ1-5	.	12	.	TGTGCCAGCAGCTCACAGGGACAGCCCCAGCATTTT	CASSSQGQPQHF
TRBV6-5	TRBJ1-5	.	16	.	TGTGCCAGCAGTTACTCGTTCAGGGATAGCAATCAGCCCCAGCATTTT	CASSYSFRDSNQPQHF
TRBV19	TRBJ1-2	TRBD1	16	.	TGTGCCAGTATTAATACTCGACAGGGTGTTAATTATGGCTACACCTTC	CASINTRQGVNYGYTF
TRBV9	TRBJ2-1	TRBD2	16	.	TGTGCCAGCAGCCCCGGACTAGGAATAGCCTACAATGAGCAGTTCTTC	CASSPGLGIAYNEQFF
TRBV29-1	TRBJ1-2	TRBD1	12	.	TGCAGCGTAAGGACAGGGACTCGTGGCTACACCTTC	CSVRTGTRGYTF
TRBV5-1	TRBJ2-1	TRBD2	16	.	TGCGCCAGCAGCAAGGGTTTAGCGGGGCCGGGCAATGAGCAGTTCTTC	CASSKGLAGPGNEQFF
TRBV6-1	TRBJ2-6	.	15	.	TGTGCCAGCAGTGAATTGTCCTCTGGGGCCAACGTCCTGACTTTC	CASSELSSGANVLTF
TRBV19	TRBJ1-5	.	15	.	TGTGCCAGTAGTGTTGGAGGGAACAGGGATCAGCCCCAGCATTTT	CASSVGGNRDQPQHF
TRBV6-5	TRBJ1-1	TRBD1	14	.	TGTGCCAGCGTCAGGGGGACGGACTATGGTGAAGCTTTCTTT	CASVRGTDYGEAFF
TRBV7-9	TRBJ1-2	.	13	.	TGTGCCAGCAGCCCCGGGACGGAGCATGGCTACACCTTC	CASSPGTEHGYTF
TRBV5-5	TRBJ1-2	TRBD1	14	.	TGTGCCAGCAGCTTTGAGGGACAGGGTCTTTACTACACCTTC	CASSFEGQGLYYTF
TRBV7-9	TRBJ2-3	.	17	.	TGTGCCAGCAGCTTGTTGGTCTCGGCGGGGTGGACAGATACGCAGTATTTT	CASSLLVSAGWTDTQYF
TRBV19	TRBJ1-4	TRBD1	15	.	TGTGCCAGTAGTTCCGGAGGGGGCGCGGGGGAAAAACTGTTTTTT	CASSSGGGAGEKLFF